These 31 T cell receptor beta chains were sequenced from one sample in a study of graft-versus-host responses after intestinal transplantation. Their antigen targets remain unknown. Assay: immunoSEQ multiplex PCR; the TCRdb copy retains only in-frame clones and omits some. This table holds 38,000 or so clones, roughly 96% found once. The specimen was unstimulated CD8+ T cells sorted from spleen or lymph node cells, collected before transplant. These receptors all come from a human donor who was the organ donor for an intestinal transplant.

The chain has TRBV9 and TRBJ1-2; D is unresolved. V gave up 0 bases and J gave up 7 bases, with 19 bases separating them. The CDR3 is made up of 16 amino acids. Germline V gives CDR1 SGDLS, CDR2 YYNGEE. CDR3 DNA: TGTGCCAGCAGCGTAGATTTTCGGGGTGGTCCTGGTGGCTACACCTTC. This translates into CASSVDFRGGPGGYTF.

The chain joins TRBV5-8 to TRBJ2-7; TRBD1 is a possible D gene (5 bases). The germline V and J ends were trimmed by 1 base and 5 bases, with 13 bases remaining between them. The CDR3 totals 14 residues. Germline V gene data show CDR1 as SGHTS and CDR2 as YDEGEE. In DNA form, the CDR3 reads TGTGCCAGCAGCTTGTTGGTGGACATCAACGAGCAGTACTTC. Its translation is CASSLLVDINEQYF.

This sequence joins TRBV27 and TRBJ2-5; D possibly matches TRBD1 or TRBD2 (5 bases each). Germline V CDR1 and CDR2: MNHEY, SMNVEV (reference sequence). CDR3 length: 14 residues. Trimming cost V 5 bases and J 10 bases, with 20 bases left between them. The CDR3 region is CASSIAPGAGYQYF. The CDR3 DNA is TGTGCCAGCAGTATAGCCCCCGGGGCAGGTTACCAGTACTTC.

Remarks on this clone: Additional DNA sequences in this sample encode the identical CDR3. DNA for the CDR3: TGTGCCAGTAGTTCTGGGCAGGACCTCACAGATACGCAGTATTTT. This encodes CASSSGQDLTDTQYF. The chain is built from TRBV19 and TRBJ2-3; D not certain. The CDR3 has 15 amino acids. Trimming left V 5 bases short and J 2 bases short, with 14 bases between. The germline V gene encodes CDR1 LNHDA and CDR2 SQIVND (reference sequence).

The V call is TRBV4-3, the J call TRBJ1-5; 7 nucleotides match TRBD1. The CDR3 is 16 residues long. Germline-derived CDR1 and CDR2 are LGHNA and YSLEER. J gave up 4 bases and V 3 bases, and 9 bases lay outside the gene matches. CDR3 nucleotides: TGCGCCAGCAGCCACGCCTGGGACAGCCAGAATCAGCCCCAGCATTTT. Protein product: CASSHAWDSQNQPQHF.

V gene TRBV6-5 combines with J gene TRBJ2-5; maybe TRBD1 (6 bases). Germline values: CDR1 MNHEY, CDR2 SVGAGI. V dropped 7 bases and J dropped 4 bases, with 19 bases sitting between them. The CDR3 extends over 15 amino acids. CDR3 loop: CASKQGDLPPETQYF. For the CDR3, the DNA is TGTGCCAGCAAACAGGGAGATTTGCCCCCAGAGACCCAGTACTTC.

The rearrangement uses TRBV7-9 and TRBJ1-2; D gene ambiguous. The germline CDR1 and CDR2 sequences are SEHNR and FQNEAQ (reference sequence). The CDR3 is 13 amino acids. Trimming left V 3 bases short and J 2 bases short, with 7 bases between. The CDR3, as DNA: TGTGCCAGCAGCTTTGCATGGAACTATGGCTACACCTTC. Amino acids: CASSFAWNYGYTF.

The chain carries TRBV5-4 and TRBJ1-1; D is unclear. Trimming removed 0 bases at V and 2 bases at J, with 11 bases between. Germline-derived CDR1 and CDR2 are SGHNT and YYREEE (reference sequence). The CDR3 loop spans 15 amino acids. CDR3 sequence: CASSLVGMGNTEAFF. CDR3 DNA: TGTGCCAGCAGCTTGGTGGGGATGGGCAACACTGAAGCTTTCTTT.

This chain links TRBV7-3 with TRBJ2-1; no clear D gene. Germline CDR1 is SGHTA and CDR2 is FQGTGA. This CDR3 contains 13 residues. Trimming took 1 base from V and 9 from J, leaving 10 bases between them. The CDR3 loop is CASSLSLRSEQFF. The CDR3, as DNA: TGTGCCAGCAGCTTAAGTTTGAGGAGTGAGCAGTTCTTC.

The chain joins TRBV5-8 to TRBJ2-1; no firm D call. The ends were cut back, 4 bases at V and 2 bases at J, with 4 bases in the middle. Germline assignment: CDR1 SGHTS and CDR2 YDEGEE. The CDR3 loop spans 12 amino acids. In nucleotides, the CDR3 is TGTGCCAGCAGCCTCCCCTACAATGAGCAGTTCTTC. This codes for CASSLPYNEQFF.

The rearrangement uses TRBV11-1 and TRBJ2-7; 8 bases are shared with TRBD1. The CDR3 is 14 amino acids. Germline V gives CDR1 SGHAT, CDR2 FQDESV (reference sequence). With V trimmed by 5 bases and J by 2 bases, 5 bases remained unmatched. CDR3 nucleotides: TGTGCCAGCAGCGCCGGACAGGGAACCTACGAGCAGTACTTC. Translated: CASSAGQGTYEQYF.

This chain joins TRBV4-1 and TRBJ1-6; 11 bases are shared with TRBD1. Per germline, CDR1 MGHRA and CDR2 YSYEKL. Losses at the gene ends were 4 bases for V and 10 bases for J; bases not matched to a gene: 18. The CDR3 loop spans 19 amino acids. The CDR3 reads CASSPFKGQGVLGQSPLHF. The CDR3 DNA follows: TGCGCCAGCAGCCCATTTAAGGGACAGGGGGTTCTTGGGCAGTCACCCCTCCACTTT.

V usage is TRBV10-3 and J usage is TRBJ2-1, with a possible D match to TRBD2 (5 bases). The CDR3 extends over 16 amino acids. V shed 5 bases and J shed 7 bases, with 21 bases lying between them. Germline loops: CDR1 ENHRY, CDR2 SYGVKD. CDR3 bases: TGTGCCATCAGTTCGGCCACGGCGGGCCCTGGGAATGAGCAGTTCTTC. Translated, it gives CAISSATAGPGNEQFF.

The chain carries TRBV6-5 and TRBJ2-2; D is unclear. CDR1 MNHEY and CDR2 SVGAGI come from the germline V gene. This CDR3 region has 12 residues. V lost 2 bases, J lost 6 bases, and 4 bases lay in between. DNA of the CDR3: TGTGCCAGCAGTTACGACGCCGGGGAGCTGTTTTTT. Its protein product is CASSYDAGELFF.

The chain has TRBV4-2 and TRBJ2-7; the D call may be TRBD1 or TRBD2 (7 bases each). This CDR3 spans 16 amino acids. The germline gives CDR1 LGHNA, CDR2 YNFKEQ. Trimming left V 0 bases short and J 7 bases short, with 19 bases between. CDR3 sequence: CASSQDQGGKGEEQYF. The CDR3 DNA reads as TGTGCCAGCAGCCAAGATCAGGGGGGGAAAGGGGAAGAGCAGTACTTC.

The CDR3 sequence is CASSPNPEEGRKEKLFF. In DNA form, the CDR3 reads TGTGCCAGCTCACCAAATCCAGAAGAGGGTAGGAAGGAAAAACTGTTTTTT. V gene TRBV18 combines with J gene TRBJ1-4; D is ambiguous. Germline V gene lookup returns CDR1 KGHSH and CDR2 LQKENI. Trimming cost V 2 bases and J 8 bases, with 21 bases left between them. This CDR3 spans 17 amino acids.

V and J are TRBV19 and TRBJ2-1; D is uncertain. Germline-derived CDR1 and CDR2 are LNHDA and SQIVND (reference sequence). CDR3 length: 12 residues. Trimming removed 1 base from V and 6 bases from J, with 4 bases in between. The CDR3 is CASSIGSNEQFF. In DNA form, the CDR3 reads TGTGCCAGTAGTATAGGCAGCAATGAGCAGTTCTTC. Looking up the rest from reference TRBV19 and TRBJ2-1 gives the full variable domain: DGGITQSPKYLFRKEGQNVTLSCEQNLNHDAMYWYRQDPGQGLRLIYYSQIVNDFQKGDIAEGYSVSREKKESFPLTVTSAQKNPTAFYLCASSIGSNEQFFGPGTRLTVL.

This sequence joins TRBV7-9 and TRBJ2-7; 12 bases map to TRBD1. Germline assignment: CDR1 SEHNR and CDR2 FQNEAQ (reference sequence). The CDR3 runs 19 residues. Trimming at V came to 6 bases and at J to 4 bases, leaving 19 bases not matched to a gene. The CDR3 sequence: CASSLIPRDRGRDLYEQYF. CDR3 nucleotide sequence: TGTGCCAGCAGTCTCATACCCCGGGACAGGGGGCGAGATTTATACGAGCAGTACTTC.

The genes are TRBV5-4 and TRBJ2-5; tentatively, D is TRBD1 or TRBD2 (5 bases each). CDR3 length: 15 residues. Germline CDR1 is SGHNT and CDR2 is YYREEE (reference sequence). The V gene lost 2 bases and the J gene lost 0 bases, with 11 bases spanning the gap. CDR3 sequence reads: CASSLLGHNQETQYF. CDR3 bases: TGTGCCAGCAGCTTACTAGGACACAACCAAGAGACCCAGTACTTC.

The genes are TRBV4-2 and TRBJ2-7; TRBD2 matches 14 bases. V lost 5 bases, J lost 2 bases, and 11 bases stayed unmatched. The germline V gene has CDR1 LGHNA and CDR2 YNFKEQ. This CDR3 has 18 amino acids. The CDR3 region has the DNA TGTGCCAGCAGCTCACCCAGGACTAGCGGGGGGTCCCCCTACGAGCAGTACTTC. Amino acids: CASSSPRTSGGSPYEQYF.

Worth noting for this clone: An end of the junction differs from the germline gene, which may be a read error. J is TRBJ1-5 and V is TRBV5-5; no clear D gene. The CDR3 has 11 residues. CDR1 is SGHKS, CDR2 YYEKEE, per germline (reference sequence). The CDR3 nucleotides read TGTGCCAGCGTCTCCTCGGACGGCGACGATTTT. Amino acids: CASVSSDGDDF.

Of note for this clone: Germline is not matched at one junction end, which may reflect a read error. V usage is TRBV7-9 and J usage is TRBJ2-5, with 8 bases identical to TRBD2. This CDR3 has 17 residues. Germline assignment: CDR1 SEHNR and CDR2 FQNEAQ (reference sequence). The CDR3 DNA sequence: TGCGCCAGCAGCCAAGGGGAGACTAGCGCGGAGGAAGAGACCCAGTACTTC. Protein product: CASSQGETSAEEETQYF.

The chain recombines TRBV4-2 with TRBJ2-7; weak D call: TRBD1 (6 bases). CDR1 is LGHNA, CDR2 YNFKEQ, per germline. The CDR3 totals 17 residues. Trimming cost V 3 bases and J 3 bases, with 21 bases left between them. CDR3 in DNA: TGTGCCAGCAGCCATATATTCCGGGACAAGAGAAACTACGAGCAGTACTTC. Amino acid sequence: CASSHIFRDKRNYEQYF.

The chain has TRBV7-9 and TRBJ1-6, with D possibly matching TRBD1 (6 bases). CDR3 length equals 16 residues. Germline CDR1 and CDR2: SEHNR and FQNEAQ (reference sequence). Trimming left V 2 bases short and J 9 bases short, with 17 bases between. Here the CDR3 reads CASSLLPTGHPSPLHF. The CDR3 DNA reads TGTGCCAGCAGCTTACTCCCGACAGGACACCCTTCACCCCTCCACTTT.

The chain links TRBV7-6 to TRBJ1-1, with D maybe TRBD1 (5 bases). Germline V CDR1 and CDR2: SGHVS, FNYEAQ. With 5 bases removed from V and 1 base from J, the gap between germline ends came to 11 bases. There are 14 residues in the CDR3. The CDR3 spells CASSGTDGNTEAFF. The DNA for the CDR3 is TGTGCCAGCAGCGGGACGGACGGGAACACTGAAGCTTTCTTT.

The chain is built from TRBV7-9 and TRBJ2-2, with D maybe TRBD2 (7 bases). Germline V gene sequence: CDR1 SEHNR, CDR2 FQNEAQ (reference sequence). The CDR3 is made up of 15 amino acids. Trimming removed 10 bases from V and 0 bases from J, with 15 bases in between. CDR3 sequence: CATTWGGANTGELFF. The DNA of the CDR3 is TGTGCCACCACATGGGGGGGCGCGAACACCGGGGAGCTGTTTTTT.

This clone was found once. V usage is TRBV30 and J usage is TRBJ2-7; D is unclear. Between the trimmed V and J ends, which lost 1 base and 2 bases, there was a span of 9 bases. The germline V gene has CDR1 GTSNPN and CDR2 SVGIG (reference sequence). The CDR3 loop spans 13 amino acids. For the CDR3, the DNA is TGTGCCTGGAGTGGAGTGACACCCTACGAGCAGTACTTC. Protein sequence: CAWSGVTPYEQYF.

J is TRBJ2-5 and V is TRBV11-2; 12 positions agree with TRBD2. CDR1 SGHAT and CDR2 FQNNGV come from the germline V gene. The CDR3 contains 18 residues. V was pared by 4 bases and J by 2 bases, with 11 bases of the junction left unmatched. This chain's CDR3 is CASSSFQAGLAGQETQYF. DNA for the CDR3: TGTGCCAGCAGCTCGTTCCAAGCTGGACTAGCGGGGCAAGAGACCCAGTACTTC.

The V gene is TRBV2, the J gene TRBJ1-3; D remains ambiguous. Germline V gives CDR1 SNHLY, CDR2 FYNNEI. V shed 5 bases and J shed 0 bases, with 11 bases lying between them. This CDR3 comprises 15 residues. In DNA, the CDR3 is TGTGCCAGCAGTTTCGACGGAGACTCTGGAAACACCATATATTTT. It translates to CASSFDGDSGNTIYF.

V and J are TRBV10-3 and TRBJ2-1, with a tentative D call TRBD1 (6 bases). The V gene lost 4 bases and the J gene lost 0 bases, with 16 bases spanning the gap. Germline values: CDR1 ENHRY, CDR2 SYGVKD. This CDR3 is 17 amino acids long. CDR3 residues: CAISGHRAEVSYNEQFF. For the CDR3, the DNA is TGTGCCATCAGTGGACACAGGGCTGAGGTCTCCTACAATGAGCAGTTCTTC.

The chain links TRBV30 to TRBJ1-2; 7 bases line up with TRBD1. This CDR3 has 16 amino acids. Germline CDR1 and CDR2: GTSNPN and SVGIG (reference sequence). The trim removed 0 bases at V and 1 base at J, leaving 8 bases unmatched. The CDR3 region has the DNA TGTGCCTGGAGTGTAGCCGGACAGGTGGTTAACTATGGCTACACCTTC. This encodes CAWSVAGQVVNYGYTF.